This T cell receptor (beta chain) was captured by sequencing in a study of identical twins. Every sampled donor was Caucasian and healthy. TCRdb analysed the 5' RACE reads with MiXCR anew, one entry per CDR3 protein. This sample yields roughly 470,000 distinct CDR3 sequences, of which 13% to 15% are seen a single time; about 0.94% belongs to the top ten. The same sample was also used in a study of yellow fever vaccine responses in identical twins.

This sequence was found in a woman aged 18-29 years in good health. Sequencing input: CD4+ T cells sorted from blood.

In DNA form, the CDR3 reads TGTGCCAGCAGCCAAGATCGGTCGGAGAACACTGAAGCTTTCTTT. Protein: CASSQDRSENTEAFF. The gene calls are TRBV3-1 and TRBJ1-1; D is uncertain. CDR1 and CDR2 (germline): LGHDT, YNNKEL (reference sequence). The V end was cut by 0 bases, the J end by 1 base, with 9 bases between. The CDR3 is 15 residues long.